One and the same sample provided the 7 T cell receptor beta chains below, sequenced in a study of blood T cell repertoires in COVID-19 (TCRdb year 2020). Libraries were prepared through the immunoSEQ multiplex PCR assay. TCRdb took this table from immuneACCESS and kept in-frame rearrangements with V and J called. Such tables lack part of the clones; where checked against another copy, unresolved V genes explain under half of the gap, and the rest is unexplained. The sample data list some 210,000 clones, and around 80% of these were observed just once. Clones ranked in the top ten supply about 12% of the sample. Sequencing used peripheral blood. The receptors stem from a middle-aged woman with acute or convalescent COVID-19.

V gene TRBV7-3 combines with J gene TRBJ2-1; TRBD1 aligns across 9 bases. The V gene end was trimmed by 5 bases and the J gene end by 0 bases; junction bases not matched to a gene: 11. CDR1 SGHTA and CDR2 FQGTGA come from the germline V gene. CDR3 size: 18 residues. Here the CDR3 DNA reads TGTGCCAGCAGCCCCTCACCAAAGACAGGGGGCTCCTACAATGAGCAGTTCTTC. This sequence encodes CASSPSPKTGGSYNEQFF.

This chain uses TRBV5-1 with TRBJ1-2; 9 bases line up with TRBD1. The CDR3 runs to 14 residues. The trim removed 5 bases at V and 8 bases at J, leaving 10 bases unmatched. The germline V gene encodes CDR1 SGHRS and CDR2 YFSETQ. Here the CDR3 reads CASSSTGGARGYTF. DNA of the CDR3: TGCGCCAGCAGTTCAACAGGGGGCGCTCGAGGCTACACCTTC. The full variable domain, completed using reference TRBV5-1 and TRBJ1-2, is KAGVTQTPRYLIKTRGQQVTLSCSPISGHRSVSWYQQTPGQGLQFLFEYFSETQRNKGNFPGRFSGRQFSNSRSEMNVSTLELGDSALYLCASSSTGGARGYTFGSGTRLTVV.

CDR3 loop: CASSWDRGDVFEQYF. CDR3 nucleotides: TGTGCCAGCAGCTGGGACAGGGGAGACGTGTTCGAGCAGTACTTC. V gene TRBV14 combines with J gene TRBJ2-7, with 10 positions matching TRBD1. The CDR3 is 15 residues long. Germline CDR1 and CDR2: SGHDN and FVKESK. Trimming removed 5 bases from V and 6 bases from J; junction bases left unmatched: 10.

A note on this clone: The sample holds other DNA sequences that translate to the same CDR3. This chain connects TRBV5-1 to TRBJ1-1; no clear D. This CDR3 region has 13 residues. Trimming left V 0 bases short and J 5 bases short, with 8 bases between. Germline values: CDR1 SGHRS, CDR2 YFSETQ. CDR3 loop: CASSLEHGTEAFF. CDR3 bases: TGCGCCAGCAGCTTGGAACATGGTACTGAAGCTTTCTTT.

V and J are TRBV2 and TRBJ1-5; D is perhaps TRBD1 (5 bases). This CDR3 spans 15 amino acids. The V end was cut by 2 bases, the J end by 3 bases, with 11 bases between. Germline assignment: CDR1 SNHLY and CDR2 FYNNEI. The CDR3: CASSEPGGINQPQHF. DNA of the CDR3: TGTGCCAGCAGTGAACCGGGGGGAATCAATCAGCCCCAGCATTTT.

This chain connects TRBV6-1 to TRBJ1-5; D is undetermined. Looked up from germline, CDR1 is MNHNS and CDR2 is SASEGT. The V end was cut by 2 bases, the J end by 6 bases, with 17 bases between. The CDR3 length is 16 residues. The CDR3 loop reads CASSETTYGYSQPQHF. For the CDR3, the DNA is TGTGCCAGCAGTGAAACGACATATGGGTATTCTCAGCCCCAGCATTTT.

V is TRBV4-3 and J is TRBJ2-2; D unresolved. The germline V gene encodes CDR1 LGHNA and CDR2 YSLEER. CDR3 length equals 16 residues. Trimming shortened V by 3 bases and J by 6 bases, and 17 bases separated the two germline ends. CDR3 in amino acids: CASSHEVHQFAGELFF. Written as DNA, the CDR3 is TGCGCCAGCAGCCATGAGGTTCATCAGTTCGCCGGGGAGCTGTTTTTT.